This TCR beta chain was captured by sequencing in a study of blood T cell repertoires in COVID-19. Study details: Material from acute and convalescent COVID-19 was sourced from the United States, Italy and Spain. PBMCs, B-cell-depleted T cells, or T cells provided the cDNA or gDNA that made up the material.

CDR1 is SGDLS, CDR2 YYNGEE, per germline. With V trimmed by 2 bases and J by 5 bases, 9 bases remained unmatched. The length of the CDR3 is 15 residues. Under the authors' procedure: How many nucleated cells were present was estimated from reference gene primer amplification. Sequenced by immunoSEQ multiplex PCR; TCRdb stores in-frame clones only, minus some. That table supplies the V and J calls and clone size; D and trimming were determined from the DNA. The sample has some 700,000 clones; 80% to 90% are singletons. This sequence joins TRBV9 and TRBJ2-7, with 8 nucleotides matching TRBD2. The TCR was taken from a woman younger than 35 with acute or convalescent COVID-19. Sequencing used peripheral blood. CDR3 region: CASSVDGGGSNEQYF. The CDR3 coding sequence is TGTGCCAGCAGCGTGGACGGGGGGGGTAGTAACGAGCAGTACTTC.